One sample yielded the 9 T cell receptor beta chains listed below, sequenced in a study of cytomegalovirus exposure and HLA in healthy donors. TCRdb keeps only in-frame clones here, not all; method: immunoSEQ multiplex PCR. The sample lists roughly 63,000 clones, more than 70% seen once, with 1% to 1.5% in the top ten. Material: PBMCs. The receptors shown here come from a woman under 30 in good health and CMV-seronegative.

The chain links TRBV4-1 to TRBJ2-7; D is unclear. Germline CDR1 MGHRA, CDR2 YSYEKL. The germline V and J ends were trimmed by 0 bases and 2 bases, with 8 bases remaining between them. This CDR3 spans 14 amino acids. CDR3 protein: CASSQDQVTYEQYF. CDR3 bases: TGCGCCAGCAGCCAAGACCAGGTAACCTACGAGCAGTACTTC.

J is TRBJ2-2 and V is TRBV19; 11 bases align to TRBD2. Germline-derived CDR1 and CDR2 are LNHDA and SQIVND (reference sequence). The J segment lost 7 bases and the V segment lost 7 bases, leaving 11 bases of the junction unmatched. The CDR3 has 16 residues. CDR3 sequence reads: CASILAGAQGSGELFF. The CDR3, as DNA: TGTGCCAGTATACTAGCGGGAGCGCAAGGGAGCGGGGAGCTGTTTTTT.

This chain connects TRBV12-2 to TRBJ2-7; the DNA was not used to check the table's D call, TRBD2. TRBV12-2 is recorded as a pseudogene. The CDR3 has 15 residues. The CDR3 loop reads CASRLARERPYEQYF. CDR3 coding DNA: TGTGCAAGTCGCTTAGCGCGGGAACGGCCCTACGAGCAGTACTTC.

The chain employs TRBV19 and TRBJ2-5; 7 nucleotides agree with TRBD2. The CDR3 spans 14 residues. From germline, CDR1 is LNHDA and CDR2 SQIVND (reference sequence). V lost 5 bases, J lost 2 bases, and 5 bases stayed unmatched. This chain's CDR3 is CASSVRAGQETQYF. The CDR3 DNA sequence: TGTGCCAGTAGTGTGAGAGCGGGGCAAGAGACCCAGTACTTC.

Points on this clone: The sample contains more than one DNA sequence encoding this CDR3. V is TRBV7-2 and J is TRBJ2-7, with 7 bases that match TRBD1. Germline assignment: CDR1 SGHTA and CDR2 FQGNSA. Losses at the gene ends were 5 bases for V and 4 bases for J; bases not matched to a gene: 2. The CDR3 sequence is 12 residues long. The CDR3 bases are TGTGCCAGCAGCCGACAGGGTTACGAGCAGTACTTC. Its protein product is CASSRQGYEQYF.

V usage is TRBV5-3 and J usage is TRBJ2-1; TRBD2 agrees at 10 bases. TRBV5-3 is an ORF, with its function uncertain. Unmatched junction bases numbered 8, after V lost 0 bases and J lost 14 bases. This CDR3 has 14 residues. CDR3 region: CARSLVEREGEKFF. CDR3 coding DNA: TGTGCCAGAAGCTTGGTGGAGCGGGAGGGGGAAAAGTTCTTC.

V is TRBV5-1 and J is TRBJ2-5, with 7 nucleotides matching TRBD2. From germline, CDR1 is SGHRS and CDR2 YFSETQ. CDR3 length: 14 amino acids. V lost 0 bases to trimming and J lost 4 bases; unmatched junction nucleotides: 3. The CDR3 DNA follows: TGCGCCAGCAGCTTGGTCGGCGGGGGAGAGACCCAGTACTTC. Its protein is CASSLVGGGETQYF.

This clone was picked up a small number of times. The rearrangement joins TRBV7-6 to TRBJ1-1; D might be TRBD1 (5 bases). Per the germline V gene, CDR1 is SGHVS and CDR2 is FNYEAQ. Trimming removed 5 bases from V and 0 bases from J, with 13 bases in between. The CDR3 contains 15 residues. CDR3 DNA: TGTGCCAGCAGCCGATTACGGGGGTTGAACACTGAAGCTTTCTTT. Protein product: CASSRLRGLNTEAFF.

The chain uses TRBV7-2 and TRBJ2-2; D ambiguous. The CDR3 runs 16 residues. Looked up from germline, CDR1 is SGHTA and CDR2 is FQGNSA. V was pared by 4 bases and J by 1 base, with 13 bases between. The CDR3 protein is CASSYQTIVNTGELFF. CDR3 in DNA: TGTGCCAGCAGCTATCAAACAATCGTGAACACCGGGGAGCTGTTTTTT.